This T cell receptor beta chain originates from a study of T cells in pancreatic ductal adenocarcinoma. No neoadjuvant therapy was given to the selected pancreatic ductal adenocarcinoma patients before their surgery. The V and J ends lost 0 bases and 1 base respectively, with 9 bases between them. The germline V gene encodes CDR1 MGHRA and CDR2 YSYEKL. The CDR3 length is 16 residues. On this clone: What it binds is not known.

Clones were sequenced by immunoSEQ multiplex PCR, and TCRdb holds only the in-frame ones, with some missing. This sample has roughly 100,000 clones; 90% to 95% occur once, and the top ten carry roughly 3.1%. General study results and limits: Mean clonality was about 0.12 in tumors and about 0.079 in blood, not significantly different. Enrichment of CD45RO+ effector over naive T cells in tumors may bias clonality.

This sequence originates from a human donor with pancreatic ductal adenocarcinoma. Sequencing was done on a sample of PBMCs. This chain joins TRBV4-1 and TRBJ2-2; D perhaps matches TRBD1 (6 bases). The chain's CDR3 is CASSQDHRENTGELFF. The CDR3 DNA reads TGCGCCAGCAGCCAAGACCACAGGGAGAACACCGGGGAGCTGTTTTTT.